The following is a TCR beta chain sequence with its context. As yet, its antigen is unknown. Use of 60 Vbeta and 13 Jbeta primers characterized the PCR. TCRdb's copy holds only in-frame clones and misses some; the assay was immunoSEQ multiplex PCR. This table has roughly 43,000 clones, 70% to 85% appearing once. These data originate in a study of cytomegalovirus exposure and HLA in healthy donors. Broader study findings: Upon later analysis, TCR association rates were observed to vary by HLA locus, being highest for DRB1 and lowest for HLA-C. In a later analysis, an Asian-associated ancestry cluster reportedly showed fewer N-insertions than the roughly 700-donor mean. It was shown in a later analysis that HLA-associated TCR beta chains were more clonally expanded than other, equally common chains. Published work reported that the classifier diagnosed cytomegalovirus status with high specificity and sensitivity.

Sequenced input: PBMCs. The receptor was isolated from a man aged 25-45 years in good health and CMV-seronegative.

CDR3 region: CASSYYGTSGSYEQYF. In nucleotides, the CDR3 is TGTGCCAGCAGTTATTACGGGACTAGCGGATCCTACGAGCAGTACTTC. The rearrangement joins TRBV6-5 to TRBJ2-7; the match to TRBD2 covers 11 bases. V lost 3 bases, J lost 1 base, and 5 bases stayed unmatched. Germline V gene sequence: CDR1 MNHEY, CDR2 SVGAGI. The CDR3 totals 16 residues.